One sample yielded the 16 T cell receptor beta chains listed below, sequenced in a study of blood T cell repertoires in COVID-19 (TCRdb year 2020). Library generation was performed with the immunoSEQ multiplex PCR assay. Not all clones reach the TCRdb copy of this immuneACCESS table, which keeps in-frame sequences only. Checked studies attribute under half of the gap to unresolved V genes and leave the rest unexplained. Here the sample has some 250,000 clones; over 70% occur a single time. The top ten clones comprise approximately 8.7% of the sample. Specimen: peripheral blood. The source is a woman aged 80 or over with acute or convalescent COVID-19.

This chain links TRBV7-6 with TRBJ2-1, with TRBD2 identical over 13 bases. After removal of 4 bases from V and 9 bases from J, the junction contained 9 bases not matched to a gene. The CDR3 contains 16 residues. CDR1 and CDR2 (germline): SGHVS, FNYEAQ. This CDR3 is CASSSTRTSGSFEQFF. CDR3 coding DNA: TGTGCCAGCAGCTCAACCAGGACTAGCGGGAGTTTTGAGCAGTTCTTC.

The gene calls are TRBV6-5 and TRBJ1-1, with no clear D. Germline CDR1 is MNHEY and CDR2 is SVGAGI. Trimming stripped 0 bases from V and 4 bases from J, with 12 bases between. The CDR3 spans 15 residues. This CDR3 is CASSYSEGSGTEAFF. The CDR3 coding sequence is TGTGCCAGCAGTTACTCCGAGGGCAGCGGCACTGAAGCTTTCTTT.

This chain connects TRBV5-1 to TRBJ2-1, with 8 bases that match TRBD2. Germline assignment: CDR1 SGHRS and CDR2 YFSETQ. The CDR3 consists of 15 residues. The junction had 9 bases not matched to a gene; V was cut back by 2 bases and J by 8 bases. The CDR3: CASSLRGGPLDEQFF. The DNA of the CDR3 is TGCGCCAGCAGCTTACGGGGGGGCCCATTAGATGAGCAGTTCTTC.

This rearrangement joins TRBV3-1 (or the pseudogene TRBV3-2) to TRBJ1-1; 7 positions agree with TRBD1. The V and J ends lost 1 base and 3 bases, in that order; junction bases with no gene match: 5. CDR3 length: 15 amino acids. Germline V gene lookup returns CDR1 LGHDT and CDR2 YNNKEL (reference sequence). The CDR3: CASSQVGTADTEAFF. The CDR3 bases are TGTGCCAGCAGCCAAGTCGGGACAGCTGACACTGAAGCTTTCTTT.

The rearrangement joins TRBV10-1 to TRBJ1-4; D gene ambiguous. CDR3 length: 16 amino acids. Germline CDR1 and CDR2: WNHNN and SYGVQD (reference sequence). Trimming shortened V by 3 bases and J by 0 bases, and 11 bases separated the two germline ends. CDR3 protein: CASSDVRDATNEKLFF. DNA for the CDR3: TGCGCCAGCAGTGACGTGAGGGATGCAACTAATGAAAAACTGTTTTTT.

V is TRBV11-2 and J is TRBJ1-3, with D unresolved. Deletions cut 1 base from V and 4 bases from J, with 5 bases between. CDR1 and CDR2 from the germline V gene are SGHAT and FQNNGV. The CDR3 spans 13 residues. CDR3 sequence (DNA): TGTGCCAGCAGCTTAGTAATCGGAAACACCATATATTTT. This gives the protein CASSLVIGNTIYF. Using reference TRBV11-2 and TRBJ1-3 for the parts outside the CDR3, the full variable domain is EAGVAQSPRYKIIEKRQSVAFWCNPISGHATLYWYQQILGQGPKLLIQFQNNGVVDDSQLPKDRFSAERLKGVDSTLKIQPAKLEDSAVYLCASSLVIGNTIYFGEGSWLTVV.

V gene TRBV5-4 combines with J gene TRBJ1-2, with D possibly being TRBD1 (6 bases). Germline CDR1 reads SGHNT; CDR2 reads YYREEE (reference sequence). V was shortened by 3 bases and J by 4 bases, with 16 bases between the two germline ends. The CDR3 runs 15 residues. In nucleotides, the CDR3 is TGTGCCAGCAGCTCCGCCGGGACACAGGGCTATGGCTACACCTTC. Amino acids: CASSSAGTQGYGYTF.

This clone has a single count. The CDR3 spells CSVGTDPNTEAFF. The CDR3 DNA is TGCAGCGTAGGGACAGACCCGAACACTGAAGCTTTCTTT. J is TRBJ1-1 and V is TRBV29-1, with 7 bases aligning to TRBD1. CDR1 is SQVTM and CDR2 is ANQGSEA in the germline V gene. The CDR3 consists of 13 residues. With 6 bases clipped from V and 1 base from J, the junction kept 5 bases outside the gene matches.

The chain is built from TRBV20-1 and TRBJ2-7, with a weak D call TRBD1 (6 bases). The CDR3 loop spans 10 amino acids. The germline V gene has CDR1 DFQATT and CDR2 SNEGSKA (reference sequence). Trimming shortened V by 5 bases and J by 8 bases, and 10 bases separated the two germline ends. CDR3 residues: CSASDSKQYF. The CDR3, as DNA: TGCAGTGCTTCGGACAGTAAGCAGTACTTC.

CDR3 loop: CASSLGGDSPSGNTIYF. The CDR3 bases are TGTGCCAGCAGCTTAGGAGGGGACAGTCCTTCTGGAAACACCATATATTTT. This rearrangement joins TRBV7-9 to TRBJ1-3; 7 positions match TRBD1. There are 17 residues in the CDR3. Unmatched junction bases numbered 7, after V lost 1 base and J lost 1 base. Germline V lookup: CDR1 SEHNR, CDR2 FQNEAQ (reference sequence).

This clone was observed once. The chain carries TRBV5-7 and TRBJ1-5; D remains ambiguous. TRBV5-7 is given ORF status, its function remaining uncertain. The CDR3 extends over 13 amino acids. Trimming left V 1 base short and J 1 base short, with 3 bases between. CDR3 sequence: CASSLRSNQPQHF. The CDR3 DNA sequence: TGTGCCAGCAGCTTGCGGAGCAATCAGCCCCAGCATTTT.

CDR3 coding DNA: TGCGCCAGCGGGGCAGGGGGGATAATGAACACTGAAGCTTTCTTT. Translating gives CASGAGGIMNTEAFF. The V and J genes are TRBV5-1 and TRBJ1-1; 7 nucleotides match TRBD1. The CDR3 extends over 15 amino acids. J gave up 0 bases and V 7 bases, and 9 bases lay outside the gene matches. Germline lookup yields CDR1 SGHRS and CDR2 YFSETQ.

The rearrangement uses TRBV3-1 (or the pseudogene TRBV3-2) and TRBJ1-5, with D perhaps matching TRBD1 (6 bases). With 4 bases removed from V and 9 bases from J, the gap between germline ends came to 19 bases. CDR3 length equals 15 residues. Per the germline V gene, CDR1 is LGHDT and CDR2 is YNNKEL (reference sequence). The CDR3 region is CASSPSDRDFGPQHF. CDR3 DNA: TGTGCCAGCAGCCCTTCGGACAGAGACTTTGGGCCCCAGCATTTT.

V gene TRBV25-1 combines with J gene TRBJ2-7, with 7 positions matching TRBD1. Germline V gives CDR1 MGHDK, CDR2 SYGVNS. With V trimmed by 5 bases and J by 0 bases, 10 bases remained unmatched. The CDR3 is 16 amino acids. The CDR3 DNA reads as TGTGCCAGCAGTCCCCATGGGACAGCCTTCTCCTACGAGCAGTACTTC. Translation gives CASSPHGTAFSYEQYF.

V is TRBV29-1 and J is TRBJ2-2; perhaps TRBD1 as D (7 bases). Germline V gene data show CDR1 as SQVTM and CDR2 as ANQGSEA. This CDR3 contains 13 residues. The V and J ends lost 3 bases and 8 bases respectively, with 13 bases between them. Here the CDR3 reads CSVEQGGVGELFF. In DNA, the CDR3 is TGCAGCGTTGAGCAGGGGGGTGTTGGGGAGCTGTTTTTT.

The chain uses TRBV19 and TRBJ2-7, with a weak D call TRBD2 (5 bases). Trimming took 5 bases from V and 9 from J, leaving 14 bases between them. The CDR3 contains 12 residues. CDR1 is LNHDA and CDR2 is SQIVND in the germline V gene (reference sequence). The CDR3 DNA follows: TGTGCCAGTAGTGTTCCCGATCGGGGGCAGTACTTC. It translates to CASSVPDRGQYF.